The TCR beta chain under discussion was sequenced for a study (TCRdb year 2016). The CDR3 measures 14 amino acids from cysteine to phenylalanine. Only CDR3 DNA is held: 42 bases, read in frame from base 1. V gives up 0 bases and J gives up 0 bases, and the segment between their germline ends measures 9 bases. CDR1 and CDR2, per the germline V gene (reference sequence), are DFQATT and SNEGSKA. The library was made by RT-PCR. The data were produced on an Illumina MiSeq. TCRdb reprocessing: public reads trimmed at Q25 with fastp, clones called with MiXCR, in-frame beta chains kept. When rows share a CDR3 protein, they turn into one entry using the most common DNA and genes. The table for this sample lists 550,000 to 750,000 distinct CDR3 sequences; about 14% of them were counted only once. Roughly 3.9% of the sample is taken by the ten largest. Remarks on this clonotype: The antigen this receptor binds is unknown. No base quality values were provided; no much bigger clone lies one nucleotide off.

This receptor was obtained from a female donor in good health, serving as a healthy control. Source material: memory CD4+ T cells from blood. The chain joins TRBV20-1 to TRBJ2-7; no D gene can be assigned with confidence. The CDR3 protein: CSARDSASSYEQYF. DNA sequence: TGCAGTGCTAGAGATTCAGCGTCCTCCTACGAGCAGTACTTC.